Listed below are T cell receptor beta chains from one sample, sequenced in a study of CD8+CD57+ T cells in acquired aplastic anemia. Via MiXCR, TCRdb re-called the reads, giving one row per CDR3 protein. The data show over 150,000 distinct CDR3 sequences, around 48% seen once. Sample: sorted CD4+, CD8+, or CD8+CD57+ T cells (not recorded which) from PBMCs. The source of these receptors is a human donor with aplastic anemia. CDR3s include the opening cysteine and the closing phenylalanine or tryptophan. D genes are given only for firm matches. A row's size may be missing; if present it is once, few, many or a size class.

once	TRBJ2-6	NA	TRBV4-3	CASSREGVSGANVLTF	TGCGCCAGCAGCCGAGAGGGGGTCTCTGGGGCCAACGTCCTGACTTTC
once	TRBJ1-5	NA	TRBV19	CASSIQGLPNQPQHF	TGTGCCAGTAGTATTCAGGGTCTCCCCAATCAGCCCCAGCATTTT
NA	TRBJ1-2	TRBD1	TRBV19	CASRTGTGSDGYTF	TGTGCCAGTAGGACCGGGACAGGGAGTGATGGCTACACCTTC
many	TRBJ2-3	NA	TRBV9	CASSLLGDTDTQYF	TGTGCCAGCAGCCTCCTCGGGGACACAGATACGCAGTATTTT
many	TRBJ2-2	NA	TRBV3-1	CASSQRGELFF	TGTGCCAGCAGCCAACGAGGGGAGCTGTTTTTT
many	TRBJ2-1	NA	TRBV10-3	CAISALTGEAGEQFF	TGTGCCATCAGTGCTCTTACGGGAGAAGCGGGTGAGCAGTTCTTC
many	TRBJ2-7	NA	TRBV6-5	CASSSRVDEQYF	TGTGCCAGCAGTTCCCGGGTAGATGAGCAGTACTTC
few	TRBJ1-6	TRBD1	TRBV2	CASSETGAYNSPLHF	TGTGCCAGCAGTGAGACAGGGGCATATAATTCACCCCTCCACTTT
medium-sized	TRBJ1-5	TRBD1	TRBV20-1	CSASTGPNQPQHF	TGCAGTGCCTCGACAGGGCCAAATCAGCCCCAGCATTTT
NA	TRBJ2-7	NA	TRBV7-9	CASSLQGGPYEQYF	TGTGCCAGCAGCTTGCAGGGGGGTCCCTACGAGCAGTACTTC
NA	TRBJ1-1	TRBD1	TRBV29-1	CSVVATGSGTEAFF	TGCAGCGTTGTGGCGACAGGGTCTGGAACTGAAGCTTTCTTT
many	TRBJ2-3	TRBD2	TRBV7-2	CASSLGTSRGDTQYF	TGTGCCAGCAGCTTGGGGACTAGCAGAGGAGATACGCAGTATTTT
NA	TRBJ2-1	TRBD2	TRBV29-1	CSVGMALGLADTEQFF	TGCAGCGTCGGAATGGCACTGGGACTAGCGGACACCGAGCAGTTCTTC
NA	TRBJ1-1	NA	TRBV5-5	CASSQTAENTEAFF	TGTGCCAGCAGCCAGACAGCGGAGAACACTGAAGCTTTCTTT
NA	TRBJ2-5	TRBD2	TRBV29-1	CSFLGGLGRETQYF	TGCAGCTTCCTGGGGGGGTTAGGGAGAGAGACCCAGTACTTC
NA	TRBJ2-5	TRBD1	TRBV6-5	CASSYRTGGETQYF	TGTGCCAGCAGTTACCGGACAGGGGGCGAGACCCAGTACTTC
NA	TRBJ1-1	NA	TRBV7-3	CASSLERGEAFF	TGTGCCAGCAGCTTAGAAAGGGGTGAAGCTTTCTTT
many	TRBJ1-2	NA	TRBV2	CASHRESISGYTF	TGTGCCAGTCACAGGGAATCCATCTCTGGCTACACCTTC
NA	TRBJ2-7	NA	TRBV10-3	CAISEELPYEQYF	TGTGCCATCAGTGAGGAACTACCCTACGAGCAGTACTTC
many	TRBJ2-3	TRBD2	TRBV5-4	CASSLAVAGGADTQYF	TGTGCCAGCAGCTTGGCGGTAGCGGGAGGGGCGGATACGCAGTATTTT
few	TRBJ1-6	NA	TRBV7-8	CASSLAGDWDSPLHF	TGTGCCAGCAGCTTAGCTGGGGACTGGGATTCACCCCTCCACTTT
many	TRBJ1-5	TRBD1	TRBV2	CASRGQAGINQPQHF	TGTGCCAGCAGGGGACAGGCTGGGATTAATCAGCCCCAGCATTTT
many	TRBJ2-5	TRBD2	TRBV7-2	CASSSRLAGGINF	TGTGCCAGCAGCTCCCGACTAGCGGGAGGGATAAACTTC
NA	TRBJ2-5	NA	TRBV24-1	CATSSTSWETQYF	TGTGCCACCAGTTCAACTAGTTGGGAGACCCAGTACTTC
NA	TRBJ2-5	NA	TRBV2	CASMIWVGETQYF	TGTGCCAGCATGATATGGGTAGGGGAGACCCAGTACTTC
many	TRBJ2-1	NA	TRBV12-3/TRBV12-4	CASSLGWGESSYNEQFF	TGTGCCAGCAGTTTAGGTTGGGGCGAGAGCTCCTACAATGAGCAGTTCTTC
NA	TRBJ2-7	TRBD1	TRBV7-3	CASSHGTAYEQYF	TGTGCCAGCAGCCATGGGACAGCCTACGAGCAGTACTTC
many	TRBJ2-5	NA	TRBV12-3/TRBV12-4	CASSLGSAGTRTQYF	TGTGCCAGCAGTTTGGGGTCTGCGGGAACTAGGACCCAGTACTTC
many	TRBJ1-5	NA	TRBV7-2	CASSANTGIQPQHF	TGTGCCAGCAGCGCAAACACAGGGATTCAGCCCCAGCATTTT
NA	TRBJ1-1	TRBD1	TRBV6-1	CASSLRDRGEAFF	TGTGCCAGCAGCCTCCGGGACAGGGGGGAAGCTTTCTTT
NA	TRBJ2-3	NA	TRBV2	CASRKDSSTDTQYF	TGTGCCAGCAGGAAGGACAGTAGCACAGATACGCAGTATTTT
many	TRBJ2-7	TRBD1	TRBV5-1	CASSHDPGTGEAYEQYF	TGCGCCAGCAGCCACGACCCCGGGACAGGGGAGGCCTACGAGCAGTACTTC
many	TRBJ2-1	TRBD1	TRBV24-1	CATSDYGTGKNEQFF	TGTGCCACCAGTGATTACGGGACAGGGAAGAATGAGCAGTTCTTC
many	TRBJ2-7	NA	TRBV4-1	CASSQDSYYEQYF	TGCGCCAGCAGCCAAGATTCCTACTACGAGCAGTACTTC
many	TRBJ2-1	NA	TRBV20-1	CMPGGPLADNEQFF	TGCATGCCCGGGGGGCCGTTAGCTGACAATGAGCAGTTCTTC
few	TRBJ1-5	NA	TRBV10-3	CAISESRDGHQPQHF	TGTGCCATCAGTGAGTCCCGGGACGGACATCAGCCCCAGCATTTT
few	TRBJ2-2	NA	TRBV2	CASNPLTGLGGELLF	TGTGCCAGCAACCCTTTGACAGGGCTAGGCGGGGAGCTGCTTTTC
many	TRBJ1-5	NA	TRBV19	CASSIEIGQLQPQHF	TGTGCCAGTAGTATAGAGATTGGACAGTTGCAGCCCCAGCATTTT
NA	TRBJ2-1	TRBD2	TRBV10-3	CATGLAGVGYNEQFF	TGTGCCACGGGACTAGCGGGAGTGGGGTACAATGAGCAGTTCTTC
NA	TRBJ1-1	NA	TRBV7-6	CASRRTDSNTEAFF	TGTGCCAGCAGGAGGACAGACTCGAACACTGAAGCTTTCTTT
many	TRBJ2-6	TRBD2	TRBV2	CASILSRGDGYGANVLTF	TGTGCCAGCATCCTCTCTCGGGGGGATGGTTATGGGGCCAACGTCCTGACTTTC
NA	TRBJ2-3	TRBD2	TRBV7-2	CASSLAGLATQYF	TGTGCCAGCAGCCTAGCGGGGTTAGCAACGCAGTATTTT
NA	TRBJ1-4	TRBD1	TRBV5-6	CASSLEADRGLFF	TGTGCCAGCAGCTTGGAAGCAGACAGGGGACTGTTTTTT
NA	TRBJ2-7	NA	TRBV5-5	CASSLAKGPYEQYF	TGTGCCAGCAGCTTGGCTAAGGGACCCTACGAGCAGTACTTC
NA	TRBJ2-3	NA	TRBV19	CASSKARPTDTQYF	TGTGCCAGTAGTAAGGCAAGGCCCACAGATACGCAGTATTTT
many	TRBJ2-2	TRBD1	TRBV29-1	CSVRQGVRGELFF	TGCAGCGTACGACAGGGGGTACGGGGGGAGCTGTTTTTT
NA	TRBJ2-1	NA	TRBV29-1	CSVYRGNEQFF	TGCAGCGTTTACCGTGGGAATGAGCAGTTCTTC
NA	TRBJ2-2	TRBD2	TRBV2	CASSWTSPRAGELFF	TGTGCCAGCAGTTGGACTAGCCCTAGGGCCGGGGAGCTGTTTTTT
many	TRBJ2-2	NA	TRBV29-1	CSVAITGELFF	TGCAGCGTTGCGATCACCGGGGAGCTGTTTTTT
NA	TRBJ1-2	TRBD1	TRBV28	CASSLQGGPNYGYTF	TGTGCCAGCAGTTTACAGGGGGGGCCTAACTATGGCTACACCTTC
NA	TRBJ2-7	NA	TRBV10-3	CAISGSGYEQYF	TGTGCCATCAGTGGGTCAGGCTACGAGCAGTACTTC
many	TRBJ1-3	NA	TRBV28	CASGTSLNTIYF	TGTGCCAGTGGGACATCTCTAAACACCATATATTTT
NA	TRBJ1-2	TRBD1	TRBV25-1	CASSGSLGTGDNYGYTF	TGTGCCAGCAGTGGGTCGCTGGGGACAGGAGATAACTATGGCTACACCTTC